This T cell receptor beta chain was retrieved from a study of cytomegalovirus exposure and HLA in healthy donors. In the PCR, 60 Vbeta and 13 Jbeta primers were used. This table comes from immunoSEQ multiplex PCR, and its TCRdb copy is limited to in-frame clones, with some not included. The table lists 200,000 to 250,000 clones, over 75% of them singletons, with approximately 0.22% in the top ten. Germline-derived CDR1 and CDR2 are SNHLY and FYNNEI. The V and J ends lost 4 bases and 2 bases respectively, with 14 bases between them. The CDR3 is 15 residues long. The sequence was obtained from a girl aged 2-9 years in good health and CMV-seronegative. This chain links TRBV2 with TRBJ2-5; D possibly corresponds to TRBD2 (5 bases). Material: PBMCs. In nucleotides, the CDR3 is TGTGCCAGCAGTGTAGGAGGACGGAGGCAAGAGACCCAGTACTTC. It translates to CASSVGGRRQETQYF.